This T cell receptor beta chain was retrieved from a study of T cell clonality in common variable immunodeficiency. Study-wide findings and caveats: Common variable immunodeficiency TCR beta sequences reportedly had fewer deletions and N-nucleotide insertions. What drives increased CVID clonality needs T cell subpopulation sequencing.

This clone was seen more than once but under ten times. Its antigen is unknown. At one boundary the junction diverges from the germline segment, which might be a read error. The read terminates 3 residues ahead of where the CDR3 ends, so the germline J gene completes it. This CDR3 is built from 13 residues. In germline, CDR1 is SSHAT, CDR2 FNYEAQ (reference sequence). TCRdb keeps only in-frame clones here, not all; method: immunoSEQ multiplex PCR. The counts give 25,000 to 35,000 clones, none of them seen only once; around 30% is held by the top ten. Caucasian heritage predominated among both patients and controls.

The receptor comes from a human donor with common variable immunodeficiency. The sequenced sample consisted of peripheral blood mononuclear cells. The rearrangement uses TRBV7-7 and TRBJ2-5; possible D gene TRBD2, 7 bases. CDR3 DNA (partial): TGTGCTAGCAGCTTCGGGGGGCGCGAGACC. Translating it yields CASSFGGRET. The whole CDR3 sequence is CASSFGGRETQYF.